Shown below are 25 T cell receptor beta chains from a single sample sequenced in a study of T cells after posttransplantation cyclophosphamide. A marrow graft followed busulfan-fludarabine conditioning, with cyclophosphamide on days +3 and +4. Using immunoSEQ multiplex PCR, the repertoire was profiled, and TCRdb retains in-frame clones only, with some absent. This table holds approximately 11,000 clones with no singletons; the top ten claim approximately 15%. The material was PBMCs, obtained after allogeneic stem cell transplant with posttransplant cyclophosphamide. These receptors all come from a female patient aged 35-55 years who received an allogeneic stem cell transplant from a related donor, was CMV-positive, and had no GVHD. Part of the T cell pool may stem from the graft donor.

There are many counts of this clone. This chain uses TRBV6-5 with TRBJ2-7; TRBD1 agrees at 10 bases. J was trimmed by 9 bases and V by 5 bases; bases with no gene match: 10. The CDR3 is made up of 14 amino acids. The germline CDR1 and CDR2 sequences are MNHEY and SVGAGI. CDR3 sequence reads: CASSVVLGTGVQYF. Written as DNA, the CDR3 is TGTGCCAGCAGTGTGGTTCTCGGGACAGGGGTGCAGTACTTC.

In its sample, this clone was seen many times. The chain uses TRBV4-1 and TRBJ1-2; D gene ambiguous. This CDR3 comprises 15 residues. Looked up from germline, CDR1 is MGHRA and CDR2 is YSYEKL. The germline V and J ends were trimmed by 4 bases and 3 bases, with 15 bases remaining between them. The DNA of the CDR3 is TGCGCCAGCAGCCCAGCTCAAGCGGTGGACTATGGCTACACCTTC. Encoded protein: CASSPAQAVDYGYTF.

This clone was observed at least ten times. The chain carries TRBV18 and TRBJ2-7; 7 positions match TRBD1. Germline V lookup: CDR1 KGHSH, CDR2 LQKENI. V lost 2 bases and J lost 3; bases outside the gene matches: 1. The length of the CDR3 is 13 residues. This chain's CDR3 is CASSPRGLYEQYF. CDR3 DNA: TGTGCCAGCTCACCAAGGGGGCTCTACGAGCAGTACTTC.

At least ten counts were recorded for this clone. The CDR3 DNA reads TGCGCCAGCAGTCCGGGACAGGTAGATACGCAGTATTTT. Protein product: CASSPGQVDTQYF. The chain combines TRBV10-2 with TRBJ2-3; TRBD1 aligns across 8 bases. The CDR3 loop spans 13 amino acids. With 5 bases clipped from V and 5 bases from J, the junction kept 3 bases outside the gene matches. From germline, CDR1 is WSHSY and CDR2 SAAADI.

This clone has a count of ten or more. V is TRBV6-5 and J is TRBJ2-1, with 7 bases identical to TRBD1. Germline V gene lookup returns CDR1 MNHEY and CDR2 SVGAGI. The CDR3 contains 14 residues. With V trimmed by 0 bases and J by 8 bases, 4 bases remained unmatched. CDR3 sequence reads: CASSYSAGGYEQFF. The CDR3 nucleotides are TGTGCCAGCAGTTACTCGGCAGGGGGATATGAGCAGTTCTTC.

This clone was recorded many times. This sequence joins TRBV7-9 and TRBJ2-1; a possible D gene is TRBD2 (5 bases). Germline-derived CDR1 and CDR2 are SEHNR and FQNEAQ (reference sequence). This CDR3 is built from 17 residues. The germline V and J ends were trimmed by 0 bases and 6 bases, with 18 bases remaining between them. The CDR3 loop is CASSLAVAGGWGNEQFF. The CDR3 nucleotides are TGTGCCAGCAGCTTAGCGGTAGCAGGCGGGTGGGGCAATGAGCAGTTCTTC. Drawing the rest from reference TRBV7-9 and TRBJ2-1, the complete variable domain is DTGVSQNPRHKITKRGQNVTFRCDPISEHNRLYWYRQTLGQGPEFLTYFQNEAQLEKSRLLSDRFSAERPKGSFSTLEIQRTEQGDSAMYLCASSLAVAGGWGNEQFFGPGTRLTVL.

This clone was detected many times. The rearrangement joins TRBV5-1 to TRBJ1-2; 11 nucleotides line up with TRBD1. V trimming: 3 bases; J trimming: 4 bases; junction bases outside the gene matches: 5. The CDR3 extends over 15 amino acids. The germline V gene encodes CDR1 SGHRS and CDR2 YFSETQ. CDR3 region: CASSSGQGDFYGYTF. The CDR3 bases are TGCGCCAGCAGCTCGGGACAGGGGGACTTCTATGGCTACACCTTC.

This clone has more than one count but fewer than ten. The genes are TRBV6-1 and TRBJ2-7; TRBD1 is a possible D gene (8 bases). Per germline, CDR1 MNHNS and CDR2 SASEGT. V was pared by 7 bases and J by 6 bases, with 10 bases between. This CDR3 has 11 residues. The CDR3 sequence is CASNRGGEQYF. The CDR3 region has the DNA TGTGCCAGCAACAGGGGGGGCGAGCAGTACTTC.

This clone has at least ten counts. This chain connects TRBV5-6 to TRBJ2-1, with 9 positions matching TRBD2. V gave up 2 bases and J gave up 6 bases; unmatched junction bases: 6. This CDR3 comprises 15 residues. CDR1 and CDR2 (germline): SGHDT, YYEEEE. CDR3 residues: CASSFRLAGSNEQFF. CDR3 DNA sequence: TGTGCCAGCAGCTTCCGGCTAGCGGGGTCCAATGAGCAGTTCTTC.

Many counts were recorded for this clone. The rearrangement links TRBV27 to TRBJ2-3; 7 nucleotides align to TRBD1. V lost 3 bases and J lost 4; bases outside the gene matches: 13. CDR3 length: 17 residues. Germline V gene lookup returns CDR1 MNHEY and CDR2 SMNVEV (reference sequence). The CDR3 sequence: CASSLSKRPTGPDTQYF. CDR3 DNA: TGTGCCAGCAGTTTGTCCAAACGCCCGACAGGGCCAGATACGCAGTATTTT.

This clone was found many times. The chain uses TRBV2 and TRBJ2-5; 9 bases map to TRBD2. V was pared by 2 bases and J by 2 bases, with 6 bases of the junction left unmatched. There are 16 residues in the CDR3. CDR1 and CDR2 (germline): SNHLY, FYNNEI. CDR3 coding DNA: TGTGCCAGCAGTGAACTGTTGGCGGGGGGGCAAGAGACCCAGTACTTC. The encoded protein is CASSELLAGGQETQYF.

This clone was detected many times. The rearrangement uses TRBV29-1 and TRBJ1-2; TRBD1 matches at 7 bases. The germline V gene encodes CDR1 SQVTM and CDR2 ANQGSEA. The CDR3 length is 11 residues. CDR3 coding DNA: TGCGGAGGGACAGTTAACTATGGCTACACCTTC. It codes for CGGTVNYGYTF.

The chain employs TRBV5-8 and TRBJ2-1; 8 bases match TRBD2. From germline, CDR1 is SGHTS and CDR2 YDEGEE. V lost 9 bases and J lost 6; bases outside the gene matches: 8. The CDR3 totals 13 residues. CDR3 in DNA: TGTGCCATTGGCGGGACTAGAGCCAATGAGCAGTTCTTC. It encodes CAIGGTRANEQFF.

Many counts were recorded for this clone. The chain has TRBV9 and TRBJ1-1, with D possibly matching TRBD1 (5 bases). Trimming pared 4 bases from V and 8 bases from J, leaving 12 bases between. From germline, CDR1 is SGDLS and CDR2 YYNGEE. The CDR3 loop spans 12 amino acids. CDR3 region: CASSTLGREAFF. Here the CDR3 DNA reads TGTGCCAGCAGCACCCTGGGGCGGGAAGCTTTCTTT.

The chain uses TRBV10-3 and TRBJ2-3; 12 bases are shared with TRBD2. Trimming removed 8 bases from V and 4 bases from J; junction bases left unmatched: 13. The germline V gene has CDR1 ENHRY and CDR2 SYGVKD. This CDR3 spans 17 amino acids. The CDR3 region has the DNA TGTGCCATCGATCGGGCTAGCGGGGGGGCCGGGGCAGATACGCAGTATTTT. Protein product: CAIDRASGGAGADTQYF.

Many counts were recorded for this clone. The chain joins TRBV28 to TRBJ2-7; 9 positions match TRBD1. The V gene's germline CDR1 is MDHEN and CDR2 SYDVKM. After removal of 6 bases from V and 3 bases from J, the junction contained 6 bases not matched to a gene. The CDR3 has 14 residues. This chain's CDR3 is CASRAGTGSYEQYF. CDR3 bases: TGTGCCAGCAGAGCCGGGACAGGGAGCTACGAGCAGTACTTC.

This clone showed up many times. The genes are TRBV5-1 and TRBJ1-1; D not certain. Trimming left V 6 bases short and J 1 base short, with 7 bases between. Germline V gene sequence: CDR1 SGHRS, CDR2 YFSETQ. This CDR3 is built from 12 residues. This CDR3 is CASTSGNTEAFF. CDR3 nucleotides: TGCGCCAGCACGTCCGGGAACACTGAAGCTTTCTTT.

This clone was detected ten times or more. The gene calls are TRBV5-1 and TRBJ1-2; 9 nucleotides align to TRBD1. The CDR3 extends over 14 amino acids. With 3 bases clipped from V and 5 bases from J, the junction kept 5 bases outside the gene matches. Germline assignment: CDR1 SGHRS and CDR2 YFSETQ. The CDR3 spells CASSSPGQGYGYTF. In nucleotides, the CDR3 is TGCGCCAGCAGCTCCCCGGGACAGGGATATGGCTACACCTTC.

This clone was counted ten times or more. The chain has TRBV10-3 and TRBJ1-5, with 7 bases identical to TRBD1. Trimming took 7 bases from V and 4 from J; bases not matched to a gene: 4. This CDR3 is built from 13 residues. Germline-derived CDR1 and CDR2 are ENHRY and SYGVKD. CDR3 bases: TGTGCCATCAAAGACAGGGAAAATCAGCCCCAGCATTTT. Translation: CAIKDRENQPQHF.

This clone is termed medium-sized. V is TRBV9 and J is TRBJ1-1; D unresolved. V gave up 3 bases and J gave up 5 bases, with 14 bases separating them. The germline V gene encodes CDR1 SGDLS and CDR2 YYNGEE. The CDR3 has 14 residues. CDR3 coding DNA: TGTGCCAGCAGCGCGCCCTCAGGAAAGACTGAAGCTTTCTTT. Residues: CASSAPSGKTEAFF.

This clone was seen at least ten times. This chain connects TRBV7-2 to TRBJ2-3, with D perhaps TRBD2 (6 bases). Trimming shortened V by 5 bases and J by 2 bases, and 26 bases separated the two germline ends. CDR3 length equals 19 residues. The germline V gene has CDR1 SGHTA and CDR2 FQGNSA. In DNA, the CDR3 is TGTGCCAGCAGCCTATTAAGGGGCAGCGGGCTCACCGTCACAGATACGCAGTATTTT. As protein: CASSLLRGSGLTVTDTQYF.

This clone has ten or more counts. The genes are TRBV7-3 and TRBJ2-5; 7 bases line up with TRBD2. This CDR3 spans 15 amino acids. J gave up 5 bases and V 0 bases, and 6 bases lay outside the gene matches. Germline values: CDR1 SGHTA, CDR2 FQGTGA. CDR3 DNA sequence: TGTGCCAGCAGCTTAACGGGGGGGTGGGAGGAGACCCAGTACTTC. Its protein is CASSLTGGWEETQYF.

In this sample, this clone turned up many times. The chain employs TRBV19 and TRBJ1-5; possibly TRBD1 for D (5 bases). The V and J ends lost 4 bases and 4 bases respectively, with 11 bases between them. The CDR3 covers 14 residues. Germline-derived CDR1 and CDR2 are LNHDA and SQIVND (reference sequence). The CDR3 loop is CASSSQGWNQPQHF. In DNA, the CDR3 is TGTGCCAGTAGTAGTCAGGGATGGAATCAGCCCCAGCATTTT.

This clone was seen repeatedly, ten times or more. This chain connects TRBV11-2 to TRBJ1-4; D not resolved. This CDR3 region has 14 residues. V was shortened by 5 bases and J by 8 bases, with 15 bases between the two germline ends. CDR1 is SGHAT and CDR2 is FQNNGV in the germline V gene. CDR3 sequence (DNA): TGTGCCAGCAGCGAACGGGGTGGAGCGGAAAAACTGTTTTTT. Translating it yields CASSERGGAEKLFF.

This clone has ten or more counts. The V call is TRBV30, the J call TRBJ2-1, with 9 bases fitting TRBD1. The V gene end was trimmed by 3 bases and the J gene end by 9 bases; junction bases not matched to a gene: 6. The germline gives CDR1 GTSNPN, CDR2 SVGIG (reference sequence). There are 13 residues in the CDR3. CDR3 in DNA: TGTGCCTGGAGGGAACAGGGGGCGGGTGAGCAGTTCTTC. This encodes CAWREQGAGEQFF.